The text below deals with one T cell receptor beta chain. It lacks a known antigen. One base away there is no much larger clone; base qualities are not given. In total, over 600 healthy bone marrow donors made up the cohort. At the time of sampling, every cohort member was nominally healthy, though immune exposures that went unrecorded were likely present. The donor was CMV seropositive and belonged to the group of about 290 seropositive cohort members. A peripheral blood sample was provided by each donor, and peripheral blood mononuclear cells were used for TCR beta sequencing. Genomic DNA extraction from the blood cell samples was performed with the Qiagen DNeasy Blood Extraction Kit. This sample is drawn from a study of cytomegalovirus exposure and HLA in healthy donors (dated by TCRdb to between 2016 and 2019). At the level of the whole study: According to an earlier analysis of around 600 of the donors, about 179 million T cells yielded 95 million to 140 million unique TCR beta sequences and about 300 Gb of sequence data. An early release that covered fewer than 750 HLA-typed donors contained about 300 gigabases of sequencing data and approximately 85 million unique TCR sequences. Of the roughly 410 genotyped donors, less than 90% were placed in the genetic ancestry cluster associated with self-reported Caucasian donors. The aim of the study was to test whether cataloging public T cell receptors could identify signatures of past pathogen exposure. The study used immunosequencing to profile the T cell repertoires of around 600 subjects and linked those repertoires to cytomegalovirus serostatus. A separate validation cohort of about 110 different subjects was used in addition to the roughly 720-subject first cohort. To predict cytomegalovirus infection status, the study brought together high-throughput TCR immunosequencing, statistical association of individual TCRs with disease status, and machine learning. A later analysis re-examined previously published TCR beta repertoires from 600 to 700 donors and added high-resolution HLA genotyping to investigate patterns of TCR occurrence. Rather than using new phenotypic data, the later analysis identified candidate immune exposures from TCR beta sequences and from how often those sequences occurred across donors. To decide whether each TCR beta V gene segment behaved as functional or pseudogenic, an earlier analysis of some 570 of the donors relied on high-throughput TCR beta sequencing. Donor age, sex, ethnicity and CMV serostatus were compiled together with the repertoire data. Genome-wide SNP genotypes for about three fifths of the roughly 700 donors were used in a later genetic analysis, which treated that subset as a discovery cohort. Every discovery cohort repertoire had been produced on one sequencing platform. Class I and class II HLA loci were covered by the typing at four-digit resolution. The number of donors typed differed by locus, with 629-630 for A, B, C, DRB1 and DQB1, around 520 for DQA1, approximately 580 for DPA1, and around 450 for DPB1. Because of strong linkage in the cohort, roughly five DR-DQ haplotypes were treated as single units for association and clustering. Among 300 to 450 genotyped donors of the cohort, an average of about 240,000 unique TCR beta nucleotide sequences were sequenced per donor, roughly a sixth of them non-productive. What the research found in general, with its limitations: The earlier analysis of 587 of the donors excluded seventeen rarely observed V segments, including chromosome 9 orphons, because counts were too low. The presence/absence analyses assumed that sequencing depth was roughly uniform across donors, and that assumption may not be true. Linkage disequilibrium might explain the correlated functional status among segregating V segments, but an unknown experimental factor could not be ruled out. When HLA alleles, especially DR and DQ, strongly co-occurred, TCR associations were difficult to assign to individual alleles. A further reported finding was that TCR beta sequences accurately predicted the HLA-A and HLA-B alleles for most subjects in the first cohort. Specific HLA alleles were associated with 15,000 to 20,000 TCR beta sequences at a false discovery rate of 0.05 in a later analysis. Some IMGT-functional V segments, including TRBV6-2 and TRBV6-3, could not be distinguished by the 87-base-pair reads and were therefore excluded. A later analysis found that TCR association rates varied across HLA loci, with DRB1 alleles showing the most associated TCRs and HLA-C alleles the fewest. In a later analysis, HLA-associated TCR beta chains showed more clonal expansion and lower generation probabilities than non-associated chains that were equally common. An earlier analysis of some 590 of the donors showed that most TCR beta V segments appeared in productive rearrangements either about 87% or about 30% of the time, which broadly matched IMGT annotations. According to the authors, the approach could potentially be generalized to other disease states and immunological phenotypes. Most CMV-associated TCR beta chains appeared to be HLA-restricted in a later analysis, and the HLA associations seemed to be driven largely by CMV exposure. According to a later genetic analysis, donors in an Asian-associated ancestry cluster had fewer N-insertions in productive TCRs than the approximately 710-donor mean. Most TCR sequences were observed very rarely across donors, whereas some public TCRs were present in many individuals. Because some donors lacked HLA typing at each locus, the association tests relied only on the typed subset. In a later genetic analysis, a missense DCLRE1C variant was associated with V-gene and J-gene trimming of TCR beta chains, and the association was replicated in an independent cohort. Immune exposure information for the cohort was limited to CMV serostatus. The cohort was sequenced for TCR beta chains only, and without alpha or paired-chain data the features that could be detected were limited. A cluster of highly shared sequence variants was judged likely to be a technical artifact of the sequencing pipeline. In both the original and validation cohorts, the classifier was reported to diagnose cytomegalovirus status with high specificity and sensitivity. A later analysis reported that several top co-occurrence clusters appeared linked to parvovirus B19, influenza, CMV and Epstein-Barr virus. A few of the identified cytomegalovirus-associated TCR beta chains were confirmed in vitro to be specific for cytomegalovirus antigens. The study gave a list of about 150 TCR beta chains associated with cytomegalovirus.

The method was the immunoSEQ multiplex PCR assay. A mixture of 60 forward primers for TCR Vbeta segments and 13 reverse primers for TCR Jbeta segments was used in the multiplex PCR. A multiplex PCR assay on genomic DNA amplified the CDR3 region of rearranged TCR beta genes. The Illumina HiSeq System was used to sequence the amplified TCR beta libraries as 87-base-pair reads. The original pipeline was this. Across the 500 to 700 repertoires, a later analysis counted approximately 83 million unique TCR beta chains, some 11 million of which were shared by at least two donors. A nearest-neighbor algorithm error-corrected the raw reads and collapsed the reads into unique sequences, merging closely related sequences to remove PCR and sequencing errors. V, D and J gene segments were assigned by aligning CDR3 sequences to IMGT reference sequences. Each retained sequence needed at least a six-nucleotide match to both a V gene segment and a J gene segment. A rearrangement counted as productive if the CDR3 had no stop codons and remained in frame with V and J, and every other rearrangement counted as non-productive. Following IMGT convention, CDR3 was defined as the stretch from the second conserved V-encoded cysteine to the conserved J-encoded phenylalanine. In an earlier analysis of more than 550 of the donors, sequences lacking an unambiguous match to a single V gene segment were excluded. In an earlier analysis of a few hundred of the donors, V segments were called functional above 56.7% productive rearrangements and were called segregating when the between-donor standard deviation exceeded 5%. A statistical classification framework was built for diagnosing cytomegalovirus status from the catalog of TCR beta chain sequences. A later analysis assigned V and J genes by comparing TCR nucleotide sequences with IMGT/GENE-DB human TR gene sequences. Using the TCRdist pipeline, a later analysis assigned CDR3 sequences along with most-parsimonious VDJ recombination scenarios. In a later analysis, each TCR beta chain was defined by its CDR3 amino acid sequence together with its V-gene family, and reads lacking a unique V-gene family were excluded. As a way to deal with suspected cross-contamination and a sequencing artifact, a later analysis dropped 450 to 600 nucleotide sequences that were highly shared and had low generation probability. In a later analysis, a clonal expansion index was calculated for each public chain from normalized within-repertoire ranks of inferred template counts. In a later analysis, generation probabilities were computed using a VDJ recombination model fitted to out-of-frame rearrangements, and the results were checked against IGoR. In a later analysis, hypergeometric tests were used to score TCR-TCR, TCR-HLA and TCR-CMV co-occurrence, with a repertoire-size bias correction applied to TCR pairs. In a later analysis, false discovery rates were estimated by permuting HLA or CMV assignments 20 times. In a later analysis, co-occurring TCRs were grouped using DBSCAN, and TCRdist sequence similarity was added for clustering within HLA-allele-positive subsets. Repertoires with fewer than 30,000 or more than 120,000 public chains, plus five repertoires with anomalous nucleotide sharing, were excluded from co-occurrence clustering. Here the immuneACCESS table is served through TCRdb, limited to in-frame sequences with V and J called. Missing clones are a known gap in these copies; in checked studies unresolved V genes cover under half, and the rest lacks a known reason. V, J and clone size derive from that table, while D and trimming were established from the DNA sequence. The table for this sample lists around 150,000 clones; 75% to 85% of them were counted only once. Of the sample, roughly 8.2% is held by the ten largest clones.

The CDR3 holds 16 amino acids from the cysteine to the phenylalanine. Only the CDR3 part of the read is kept: 48 bases, read in frame from the first base. Sequences LNHDA (CDR1) and SQIVND (CDR2) are obtained from the germline V gene (reference sequence). Here V drops 1 base and J drops 0 bases, and the junction holds 2 bases not matched to any gene. What was sequenced was PBMCs. The rearranged segments are TRBV19 and TRBJ2-2; 7 nucleotides in the junction match TRBD2. The origin of this receptor is a woman in her 50s in good health and CMV-seropositive. The DNA reads TGTGCCAGTAGTATAGGGGCGGGGGCGAACACCGGGGAGCTGTTTTTT. Translation gives CASSIGAGANTGELFF.